This T cell receptor (beta chain) was sequenced in a study of blood T cell repertoires in COVID-19. The wider study: From the United States, Italy and Spain came samples of acute and convalescent COVID-19.

Trimming took 5 bases from V and 8 from J, leaving 9 bases between them. This CDR3 has 11 residues. Looked up from germline, CDR1 is MNHEY and CDR2 is SVGAGI. This clone is a singleton in its sample. Study processing details: How many nucleated cells were present was estimated from reference gene primer amplification. The repertoire was sequenced with immunoSEQ multiplex PCR; TCRdb's copy has only in-frame clones and lacks some. V and J calls and clone size follow that table, whereas D and trimming were derived from the DNA. The sample contains around 180,000 clones, more than 70% of which appear only once.

The material sequenced was peripheral blood. The origin of this receptor is a woman older than 75 with active or convalescent COVID-19. J is TRBJ1-2 and V is TRBV6-5; unclear D gene. The DNA of the CDR3 is TGTGCCAGCAGTCTCCGCGTCGGCTACACCTTC. Encoded protein: CASSLRVGYTF.